These 5 T cell receptor beta chains were sequenced from one sample in a study of CD8 T cells in Susac syndrome. An input of about 0.45 to 1 ug of RNA was subjected to reverse transcription using random hexamers. In TCRdb, the immunoSEQ multiplex PCR reads were re-called with MiXCR into one record per CDR3 protein. The sample lists fewer than 150,000 distinct CDR3 sequences; approximately 95% were seen once. Sequences were obtained from CD8+ T cells from PBMCs. The receptors originated from a human donor in good health.

The chain uses TRBV11-2 and TRBJ1-2; D remains ambiguous. This CDR3 has 13 residues. CDR1 and CDR2 from the germline V gene are SGHAT and FQNNGV. V lost 6 bases, J lost 7 bases, and 15 bases lay in between. The CDR3 region has the DNA TGTGCCAGCAGTTCCCAGGAGTACGGTGGCTACACCTTC. Its protein is CASSSQEYGGYTF.

The V call is TRBV29-1, the J call TRBJ2-6; no reliable D call. The CDR3 is 18 residues long. V was trimmed by 3 bases and J by 1 base, leaving 19 bases between them. Germline V gives CDR1 SQVTM, CDR2 ANQGSEA. In DNA form, the CDR3 reads TGCAGCGTTGACGCCTCCCCGACTGCCTCGTCTGGGGCCAACGTCCTGACTTTC. Protein sequence: CSVDASPTASSGANVLTF.

This rearrangement joins TRBV6-5 to TRBJ1-5; D unresolved. The CDR3 has 15 residues. The V end lost 8 bases, the J end lost 0 bases, and 14 bases lay between the germline ends. Germline V gene data show CDR1 as MNHEY and CDR2 as SVGAGI. CDR3 sequence: CASGDTENSNQPQHF. For the CDR3, the DNA is TGTGCCAGCGGAGACACAGAGAATAGCAATCAGCCCCAGCATTTT.

The chain combines TRBV28 with TRBJ2-7, with 7 positions matching TRBD1. The CDR3 consists of 14 residues. Germline V gives CDR1 MDHEN, CDR2 SYDVKM. V lost 3 bases, J lost 2 bases, and 4 bases stayed unmatched. The chain's CDR3 is CASSFYRGTYEQYF. The DNA of the CDR3 is TGTGCCAGCAGTTTTTACAGGGGCACCTACGAGCAGTACTTC.

J is TRBJ2-1 and V is TRBV5-1; 8 bases are a match to TRBD2. CDR3 length: 15 amino acids. J lost 8 bases, V lost 0 bases, and 7 bases had no gene match. Germline assignment: CDR1 SGHRS and CDR2 YFSETQ. CDR3 sequence reads: CASSLAFLAGDEQFF. The CDR3 DNA follows: TGCGCCAGCAGCTTGGCCTTTCTAGCGGGTGATGAGCAGTTCTTC.